The 24 T cell receptor beta chains below were found in one sample sequenced in a study of T cell repertoires in cytomegalovirus infection. TCRdb called the reads again in MiXCR, with one record for every CDR3 protein. The sample comprises 400,000 or so distinct CDR3 sequences, approximately 18% of which are singletons, and 8.7% rests with the top ten. Sequencing was done on a sample of PBMCs. The receptors come from a human donor in good health (CMV status not recorded). Some clones in this sample may be carry-over from other donors' samples.

This clonotype was detected a few times. The chain employs TRBV27 and TRBJ1-1; TRBD1 agrees at 9 bases. This CDR3 has 14 amino acids. CDR1 is MNHEY and CDR2 is SMNVEV in the germline V gene (reference sequence). Trimming took 4 bases from V and 9 from J; bases not matched to a gene: 9. This chain's CDR3 is CASSWDREGAQAFF. The CDR3 DNA reads TGTGCCAGCAGTTGGGACAGGGAGGGCGCGCAAGCTTTCTTT.

This clonotype has only a few counts. The V call is TRBV20-1, the J call TRBJ1-1, with D uncertain. V lost 0 bases and J lost 6, with 11 bases in between. The CDR3 sequence is 13 residues long. Germline loops: CDR1 DFQATT, CDR2 SNEGSKA (reference sequence). The CDR3: CSARDRLEAEAFF. CDR3 nucleotides: TGCAGTGCTAGAGATCGGTTGGAGGCTGAAGCTTTCTTT.

This clonotype was observed a few times. The chain uses TRBV20-1 and TRBJ2-5; 11 bases map to TRBD2. V lost 2 bases, J lost 0 bases, and 5 bases stayed unmatched. This CDR3 spans 16 amino acids. Germline V CDR1 and CDR2: DFQATT, SNEGSKA (reference sequence). In nucleotides, the CDR3 is TGCAGTGCTAGACACGGACTAGCGGGCAACCAAGAGACCCAGTACTTC. It yields the protein CSARHGLAGNQETQYF.

This clonotype has only a few counts. This chain links TRBV12-3 or TRBV12-4 with TRBJ2-7, with 8 bases aligning to TRBD2. The V gene end was trimmed by 6 bases and the J gene end by 4 bases; junction bases not matched to a gene: 8. The CDR3 is 14 amino acids. This CDR3 reads CASRPTSVGYEQYF. CDR3 nucleotides: TGTGCCAGCAGACCGACTAGCGTCGGATACGAGCAGTACTTC.

Ten or more counts support this clonotype. This chain connects TRBV7-9 to TRBJ2-6; D might be TRBD1 (5 bases). Germline V CDR1 and CDR2: SEHNR, FQNEAQ (reference sequence). The V gene lost 5 bases and the J gene lost 0 bases, with 8 bases spanning the gap. The CDR3 totals 15 residues. The CDR3 is CASSPQGSGANVLTF. The CDR3 coding sequence is TGTGCCAGCAGCCCTCAGGGCTCTGGGGCCAACGTCCTGACTTTC.

The chain combines TRBV12-3 or TRBV12-4 with TRBJ2-7, with 10 bases identical to TRBD2. The CDR3 spans 16 residues. J gave up 2 bases and V 6 bases, and 10 bases lay outside the gene matches. The CDR3: CASSNQLAGRPYEQYF. The DNA for the CDR3 is TGTGCCAGCAGCAACCAACTAGCGGGAAGGCCCTACGAGCAGTACTTC.

Ten or more counts support this clonotype. This sequence joins TRBV12-3 or TRBV12-4 and TRBJ2-1, with 7 bases identical to TRBD2. V was clipped by 7 bases and J by 5 bases; unmatched bases: 11. This CDR3 is 15 amino acids long. CDR3 nucleotides: TGTGCCAGCATCCTAAGCGGGACCTTACACAATGAGCAGTTCTTC. Amino acids: CASILSGTLHNEQFF.

The chain is built from TRBV19 and TRBJ2-1; TRBD2 matches at 8 bases. Germline V gives CDR1 LNHDA, CDR2 SQIVND (reference sequence). The CDR3 length is 15 residues. The J segment lost 6 bases and the V segment lost 3 bases, leaving 7 bases of the junction unmatched. The CDR3 loop reads CASSMGTSGFNEQFF. The CDR3 DNA sequence: TGTGCCAGTAGTATGGGGACTAGTGGTTTCAATGAGCAGTTCTTC.

The genes are TRBV5-1 and TRBJ1-1; possible D gene TRBD1, 5 bases. The CDR3 has 14 residues. Trimming removed 0 bases from V and 4 bases from J, with 10 bases in between. Germline values: CDR1 SGHRS, CDR2 YFSETQ. CDR3 nucleotides: TGCGCCAGCAGCTTGGAGCCGGGACTCACTGAAGCTTTCTTT. Encoded protein: CASSLEPGLTEAFF.

This clonotype was seen only a few times. The DNA for the CDR3 is TGCGCCAGCAGCCCACTTAGGGAGGGGCCAACTAATGAAAAACTGTTTTTT. This gives the protein CASSPLREGPTNEKLFF. This chain links TRBV4-1 with TRBJ1-4; tentatively, D is TRBD1 (5 bases). The CDR3 is 17 residues long. V dropped 4 bases and J dropped 0 bases, with 15 bases sitting between them. Germline V gene sequence: CDR1 MGHRA, CDR2 YSYEKL.

This clonotype was seen only a few times. This sequence joins TRBV27 and TRBJ1-6, with D hard to call. Trimming pared 0 bases from V and 10 bases from J, leaving 16 bases between. The CDR3 runs 16 residues. Germline V gene data show CDR1 as MNHEY and CDR2 as SMNVEV (reference sequence). The CDR3 region is CASSLSPKGGGSPLHF. CDR3 DNA: TGTGCCAGCAGTTTATCCCCTAAGGGTGGAGGGTCACCCCTCCACTTT.

The table lists this clonotype with many counts. This sequence joins TRBV12-3 or TRBV12-4 and TRBJ2-5, with 8 bases aligning to TRBD2. The CDR3 spans 14 residues. V was pared by 6 bases and J by 2 bases, with 5 bases of the junction left unmatched. Here the CDR3 DNA reads TGTGCCAGCAGCATAGCGGGGTCGCAAGAGACCCAGTACTTC. Residues: CASSIAGSQETQYF.

The V and J genes are TRBV12-3 or TRBV12-4 and TRBJ2-6; D not resolved. Between the trimmed V and J ends, which lost 2 bases and 2 bases, there was a span of 7 bases. The CDR3 is 15 residues long. The CDR3 loop is CASSLRVPGANVLTF. Written as DNA, the CDR3 is TGTGCCAGCAGTTTACGGGTCCCTGGGGCCAACGTCCTGACTTTC.

This clonotype has ten or more counts. One end of the junction varies from germline; a read error may be responsible. The rearrangement joins TRBV25-1 to TRBJ1-1, with D possibly matching TRBD1 (6 bases). CDR3 length: 12 residues. Germline V gene sequence: CDR1 MGHDK, CDR2 SYGVNS. In DNA form, the CDR3 reads TGTGCCAGCAGCCCTTCGGGGGGCCCGGGCTCCTTT. This encodes CASSPSGGPGSF.

This clonotype was counted ten times or more. This rearrangement joins TRBV7-8 to TRBJ1-5; D gene uncertain. V gave up 2 bases and J gave up 10 bases, with 12 bases separating them. In germline, CDR1 is SGHVS, CDR2 FQNEAQ. This CDR3 contains 13 residues. CDR3 DNA sequence: TGTGCCAGCAGCTTACTTCCCGACCAACCCCAGCATTTT. Its protein is CASSLLPDQPQHF.

This clonotype has only a few counts. This chain joins TRBV2 and TRBJ2-3; maybe TRBD1 (5 bases). This CDR3 is 15 amino acids long. Trimming removed 6 bases from V and 0 bases from J, with 13 bases in between. Germline V gene data show CDR1 as SNHLY and CDR2 as FYNNEI. CDR3 DNA: TGTGCCAGCAGGGGAAGGGGTCTTAGCACAGATACGCAGTATTTT. Its translation is CASRGRGLSTDTQYF. The full variable domain, in which reference TRBV2 and TRBJ2-3 provide the parts outside the CDR3, is EPEVTQTPSHQVTQMGQEVILRCVPISNHLYFYWYRQILGQKVEFLVSFYNNEISEKSEIFDDQFSVERPDGSNFTLKIRSTKLEDSAMYFCASRGRGLSTDTQYFGPGTRLTVL.

This clonotype was counted between two and nine times. The V and J genes are TRBV20-1 and TRBJ2-5, with 11 bases matching TRBD2. Looked up from germline, CDR1 is DFQATT and CDR2 is SNEGSKA (reference sequence). The V segment lost 5 bases and the J segment 7 bases; nucleotides outside the gene matches: 12. The CDR3 runs 15 residues. CDR3 residues: CSAETSGDGSGTQYF. CDR3 nucleotide sequence: TGCAGTGCTGAGACTAGCGGGGACGGAAGCGGGACCCAGTACTTC.

This clonotype was found many times. The chain carries TRBV7-8 and TRBJ2-5, with D unresolved. The CDR3 consists of 13 residues. Germline loops: CDR1 SGHVS, CDR2 FQNEAQ. Trimming removed 3 bases at V and 2 bases at J, with 7 bases between. This CDR3 is CASSFQRQETQYF. The CDR3 DNA reads TGTGCCAGCAGCTTTCAACGACAAGAGACCCAGTACTTC.

This clonotype was counted many times. V and J are TRBV2 and TRBJ1-1; D possibly corresponds to TRBD1 (6 bases). CDR1 and CDR2 from the germline V gene are SNHLY and FYNNEI. The ends were cut back, 8 bases at V and 5 bases at J, with 18 bases in the middle. This CDR3 has 14 residues. The CDR3 sequence is CASGDTGLITEAFF. The CDR3 DNA sequence: TGTGCCAGCGGCGACACAGGGTTGATAACTGAAGCTTTCTTT. The full variable domain, completed using reference TRBV2 and TRBJ1-1, is EPEVTQTPSHQVTQMGQEVILRCVPISNHLYFYWYRQILGQKVEFLVSFYNNEISEKSEIFDDQFSVERPDGSNFTLKIRSTKLEDSAMYFCASGDTGLITEAFFGQGTRLTVV.

Notes on this clonotype: No conserved phenylalanine or tryptophan is present at the end of the CDR3, so a read error is the likely explanation. The rearrangement joins TRBV18 to TRBJ2-1, with 8 bases lining up with TRBD2. V was clipped by 3 bases and J by 8 bases; unmatched bases: 9. Germline CDR1 and CDR2: KGHSH and LQKENI. This CDR3 spans 15 amino acids. CDR3 sequence: CASSPSTSVRDEQFL. The CDR3 coding sequence is TGTGCCAGCTCACCCTCGACTAGCGTTAGGGATGAGCAGTTCCTC.

This clonotype turned up a few times. The V and J genes are TRBV7-6 and TRBJ2-1; possible D gene TRBD2, 6 bases. Germline V gene lookup returns CDR1 SGHVS and CDR2 FNYEAQ. The V end lost 4 bases, the J end lost 2 bases, and 12 bases lay between the germline ends. CDR3 length: 15 residues. The DNA of the CDR3 is TGTGCCAGCAGCTCCTCCGGGGGAACCTACAATGAGCAGTTCTTC. Its protein is CASSSSGGTYNEQFF.

V gene TRBV20-1 combines with J gene TRBJ2-3; no firm D call. Per the germline V gene, CDR1 is DFQATT and CDR2 is SNEGSKA (reference sequence). CDR3 length: 10 amino acids. The ends were cut back, 6 bases at V and 3 bases at J, with 4 bases in the middle. This CDR3 is CSARTDTQYF. The DNA of the CDR3 is TGCAGTGCGAGGACAGATACGCAGTATTTT.

This clonotype showed up many times. The V gene is TRBV5-6, the J gene TRBJ2-1; 10 bases match TRBD1. In germline, CDR1 is SGHDT, CDR2 YYEEEE. This CDR3 has 14 residues. Unmatched junction bases numbered 6, after V lost 4 bases and J lost 8 bases. CDR3 sequence (DNA): TGTGCCAGCAGCCCGGGACAGGGGATGGATGAGCAGTTCTTC. This sequence encodes CASSPGQGMDEQFF.

The rearrangement joins TRBV14 to TRBJ2-3; no clear D. CDR3 length: 12 residues. Per the germline V gene, CDR1 is SGHDN and CDR2 is FVKESK. The V gene lost 5 bases and the J gene lost 6 bases, with 9 bases spanning the gap. DNA for the CDR3: TGTGCCAGCAGCGCTGTGAGGGATACGCAGTATTTT. Encoded protein: CASSAVRDTQYF.